These 27 T cell receptor beta chains were all obtained from the same sample, sequenced in a study of regulatory T cells in long-lasting Graves disease. Both iRepertoire HTBI primers and Arm-PCR of CDR3 regions were used to build the TCR beta libraries. From the multiplex PCR reads, TCRdb called clonotypes with MiXCR, one entry per CDR3 protein. This sample carries hundreds of thousands of distinct CDR3 sequences, approximately 15% of them seen once, and the ten largest clones take 18%. Time point given: newly diagnosed GD, antithyroid drugs for less than 3 months. Construction of the TCR library relied on RNA isolated from PBMCs. These data are also associated with another study on T cells in Graves' hyperthyroidism and ophthalmopathy.

The starting material was peripheral blood mononuclear cells (PBMCs), obtained at new diagnosis, from a patient treated with antithyroid drugs. The source of these receptors is a woman aged 25-40 years with Graves disease.

The V and J genes are TRBV6-9 and TRBJ1-1; D is unclear. Germline CDR1 MNHGY, CDR2 SVAAGI. V lost 3 bases and J lost 3, with 20 bases in between. This CDR3 is 17 amino acids long. Written as DNA, the CDR3 is TGTGCCAGCAGTTACGCGGGGAACATACCTGGGGACACTGAAGCTTTCTTT. Its protein product is CASSYAGNIPGDTEAFF.

The chain employs TRBV30 and TRBJ1-5; D is possibly TRBD1 (5 bases). CDR3 size: 15 residues. Trimming left V 2 bases short and J 0 bases short, with 11 bases between. Germline CDR1 is GTSNPN and CDR2 is SVGIG (reference sequence). CDR3 nucleotide sequence: TGTGCCTGGAGTCCTTTCGGGGCTAGCAATCAGCCCCAGCATTTT. Translating gives CAWSPFGASNQPQHF.

In this sample, this clonotype turned up many times. The chain uses TRBV28 and TRBJ2-7; tentative D call: TRBD2 (5 bases). V was cut by 5 bases and J by 7 bases, with 12 bases left in between. The germline CDR1 and CDR2 sequences are MDHEN and SYDVKM. The CDR3 runs to 12 residues. DNA for the CDR3: TGTGCCAGCAGTGTTCCTACGGGGGAGCAGTACTTC. It is translated as CASSVPTGEQYF.

This clonotype was observed at least ten times. This chain connects TRBV28 to TRBJ1-3; the D is unclear. Germline lookup yields CDR1 MDHEN and CDR2 SYDVKM. The CDR3 sequence is 12 residues long. V gave up 2 bases and J gave up 6 bases, with 5 bases separating them. CDR3 region: CASSLQTNTIYF. In DNA form, the CDR3 reads TGTGCCAGCAGTTTACAAACAAACACCATATATTTT.

In this sample, this clonotype turned up many times. The chain employs TRBV7-2 and TRBJ1-2; possibly TRBD1 for D (6 bases). Per the germline V gene, CDR1 is SGHTA and CDR2 is FQGNSA. The CDR3 is 12 amino acids. V dropped 5 bases and J dropped 7 bases, with 11 bases sitting between them. The chain's CDR3 is CASSKQGFGYTF. The CDR3, as DNA: TGTGCCAGCAGCAAACAGGGATTTGGCTACACCTTC.

This clonotype was detected many times. V usage is TRBV5-1 and J usage is TRBJ2-3, with 7 bases lining up with TRBD2. The CDR3 loop spans 18 amino acids. CDR1 is SGHRS, CDR2 YFSETQ, per germline. V lost 0 bases, J lost 3 bases, and 13 bases stayed unmatched. Written as DNA, the CDR3 is TGCGCCAGCAGCTTGGATAGGGGCGGGAGACTTGATACAGATACGCAGTATTTT. Its translation is CASSLDRGGRLDTDTQYF.

This clonotype has a handful of counts. The CDR3 is CASSHQGRGLHYGYTF. CDR3 bases: TGTGCCAGCAGCCACCAAGGAAGGGGCTTACACTATGGCTACACCTTC. The chain carries TRBV3-1 and TRBJ1-2, with D perhaps matching TRBD1 (5 bases). V shed 3 bases and J shed 3 bases, with 17 bases lying between them. The CDR3 is 16 amino acids. In germline, CDR1 is LGHDT, CDR2 YNNKEL (reference sequence).

This clonotype came up many times. The genes are TRBV10-3 and TRBJ2-1; perhaps TRBD2 as D (7 bases). V was clipped by 0 bases and J by 5 bases, with 17 bases between them. The CDR3 contains 17 residues. Germline V gives CDR1 ENHRY, CDR2 SYGVKD. CDR3 protein: CAISESIGGRGNNEQFF. As DNA, the CDR3 is TGTGCCATCAGTGAGTCGATCGGGGGGCGCGGTAACAATGAGCAGTTCTTC.

J is TRBJ2-7 and V is TRBV7-9; TRBD2 aligns across 8 bases. V gave up 5 bases and J gave up 6 bases; unmatched junction bases: 12. The CDR3 extends over 15 amino acids. CDR1 is SEHNR, CDR2 FQNEAQ, per germline (reference sequence). CDR3 in amino acids: CASSLLKGLAGEQYF. The CDR3, as DNA: TGTGCCAGCAGCCTGCTAAAAGGACTAGCTGGCGAGCAGTACTTC.

This clonotype was recorded at least ten times. The chain employs TRBV12-3 or TRBV12-4 and TRBJ2-7; a possible D gene is TRBD2 (5 bases). V lost 1 base and J lost 5, with 9 bases in between. CDR3 size: 13 residues. The CDR3 DNA sequence: TGTGCCAGCAGTTTAGTGTTGCGGGACGAGCAGTACTTC. This codes for CASSLVLRDEQYF.

As regards this clonotype: A single base separates this from a much larger clone, so it may be a read error. The V and J genes are TRBV6-1 and TRBJ1-5; D gene ambiguous. Germline V gene lookup returns CDR1 MNHNS and CDR2 SASEGT. This CDR3 has 15 residues. CDR3 DNA sequence: TGTGCCAGCAGTGAAGCCCAGCAGGCTCTTTTGCCCCGGCATTTT. This encodes CASSEAQQALLPRHF.

This clonotype was detected a few times. This chain links TRBV11-2 with TRBJ2-5; 8 nucleotides match TRBD2. The CDR3 has 20 amino acids. J lost 3 bases, V lost 5 bases, and 23 bases had no gene match. Germline V gene sequence: CDR1 SGHAT, CDR2 FQNNGV. This chain's CDR3 is CASSRRGGRLLGGAEETQYF. CDR3 in DNA: TGTGCCAGCAGCCGCCGGGGGGGGCGCCTCCTCGGGGGGGCTGAAGAGACCCAGTACTTC. Combining the CDR3 with reference TRBV11-2 and TRBJ2-5 gives the whole variable domain EAGVAQSPRYKIIEKRQSVAFWCNPISGHATLYWYQQILGQGPKLLIQFQNNGVVDDSQLPKDRFSAERLKGVDSTLKIQPAKLEDSAVYLCASSRRGGRLLGGAEETQYFGPGTRLLVL.

In this sample, this clonotype turned up a few times. The chain combines TRBV20-1 with TRBJ1-3; no clear D. CDR3 size: 15 residues. V was clipped by 0 bases and J by 2 bases, with 11 bases between them. Germline V gives CDR1 DFQATT, CDR2 SNEGSKA (reference sequence). The CDR3 bases are TGCAGTGCTAGAGACGGGGTCTTTGCTGGAAACACCATATATTTT. Protein sequence: CSARDGVFAGNTIYF.

The chain has TRBV19 and TRBJ2-1, with 8 bases matching TRBD2. From germline, CDR1 is LNHDA and CDR2 SQIVND (reference sequence). This CDR3 is built from 16 residues. After removal of 6 bases from V and 5 bases from J, the junction contained 12 bases not matched to a gene. CDR3 loop: CASSRLGSGTDNEQFF. The DNA for the CDR3 is TGTGCCAGTAGCAGACTGGGTAGCGGGACGGACAATGAGCAGTTCTTC.

In this sample, this clonotype turned up a few times. The rearrangement joins TRBV5-1 to TRBJ2-1; 12 bases line up with TRBD2. V trimming: 4 bases; J trimming: 2 bases; junction bases outside the gene matches: 4. Germline values: CDR1 SGHRS, CDR2 YFSETQ. The CDR3 totals 16 residues. Here the CDR3 DNA reads TGCGCCAGCAGCCGGACTAGCGGGACCACCTACAATGAGCAGTTCTTC. This translates into CASSRTSGTTYNEQFF.

The CDR3 protein is CASSPKVQGNNSPLHF. Written as DNA, the CDR3 is TGCGCCAGCAGCCCGAAGGTCCAGGGGAATAATTCACCCCTCCACTTT. The rearrangement joins TRBV5-1 to TRBJ1-6; TRBD1 might be the D (6 bases). The CDR3 covers 16 residues. Germline V gives CDR1 SGHRS, CDR2 YFSETQ. V shed 4 bases and J shed 5 bases, with 16 bases lying between them. Looking up the rest from reference TRBV5-1 and TRBJ1-6 gives the full variable domain: KAGVTQTPRYLIKTRGQQVTLSCSPISGHRSVSWYQQTPGQGLQFLFEYFSETQRNKGNFPGRFSGRQFSNSRSEMNVSTLELGDSALYLCASSPKVQGNNSPLHFGNGTRLTVT.

This clonotype was counted at least ten times. The chain combines TRBV15 with TRBJ1-1; D gene uncertain. The CDR3 runs to 15 residues. Germline V gene sequence: CDR1 LNHNV, CDR2 YYDKDF (reference sequence). Trimming removed 5 bases from V and 8 bases from J, with 21 bases in between. In DNA form, the CDR3 reads TGTGCCACCAGCCCCGGGATACTGCCTCGCAGGGAAGCTTTCTTT. It yields the protein CATSPGILPRREAFF. The full variable domain, with the rest looked up from reference TRBV15 and TRBJ1-1, is DAMVIQNPRYQVTQFGKPVTLSCSQTLNHNVMYWYQQKSSQAPKLLFHYYDKDFNNEADTPDNFQSRRPNTSFCFLDIRSPGLGDTAMYLCATSPGILPRREAFFGQGTRLTVV.

This clonotype has at least ten counts. The J gene is TRBJ2-1, the V gene TRBV6-1; D is uncertain. The V gene's germline CDR1 is MNHNS and CDR2 SASEGT. This CDR3 contains 10 residues. V lost 7 bases and J lost 7, with 5 bases in between. DNA for the CDR3: TGTGCCAGCACACATAATGAGCAGTTCTTC. Translation: CASTHNEQFF.

The sample holds many counts of this clonotype. The junction departs from the called germline gene at one end, perhaps through a read error. The CDR3 spells CASSLFGF. The DNA for the CDR3 is TGTGCCAGCAGCTTATTCGGGTTT. The gene calls are TRBV7-9 and TRBJ1-1; no definite D call. The germline CDR1 and CDR2 sequences are SEHNR and FQNEAQ (reference sequence). CDR3 length equals 8 residues.

J is TRBJ2-1 and V is TRBV5-5; 7 positions match TRBD1. Germline-derived CDR1 and CDR2 are SGHKS and YYEKEE (reference sequence). The CDR3 is 16 residues long. V was pared by 4 bases and J by 2 bases, with 9 bases of the junction left unmatched. The chain's CDR3 is CASSLDRHYAYNEQFF. The CDR3 DNA follows: TGTGCCAGCAGCCTGGACAGGCACTACGCCTACAATGAGCAGTTCTTC.

This clonotype was counted at least ten times. The chain has TRBV28 and TRBJ1-5; no clear D. The germline V and J ends were trimmed by 7 bases and 5 bases, with 15 bases remaining between them. Germline CDR1 and CDR2: MDHEN and SYDVKM. The CDR3 totals 14 residues. The CDR3 DNA reads as TGTGCCAGCACCCCCGCCGGGAATCATCAGCCCCAGCATTTT. This sequence encodes CASTPAGNHQPQHF.

V is TRBV14 and J is TRBJ1-6; no firm D call. With 1 base removed from V and 6 bases from J, the gap between germline ends came to 7 bases. CDR1 and CDR2 from the germline V gene are SGHDN and FVKESK. The CDR3 is made up of 14 amino acids. CDR3: CASSQGVVNSPLHF. The CDR3 DNA reads TGTGCCAGCAGCCAAGGAGTAGTTAATTCACCCCTCCACTTT.

The rearrangement uses TRBV5-6 and TRBJ2-7; a possible D gene is TRBD2 (5 bases). The CDR3 sequence is 14 residues long. V was shortened by 6 bases and J by 1 base, with 14 bases between the two germline ends. The germline gives CDR1 SGHDT, CDR2 YYEEEE. The CDR3 DNA follows: TGTGCCAGCAAGCATGGACGAGGGTCCTACGAGCAGTACTTC. Protein sequence: CASKHGRGSYEQYF.

In its sample, this clonotype was seen a few times. The chain employs TRBV2 and TRBJ2-5; 10 nucleotides match TRBD1. Germline-derived CDR1 and CDR2 are SNHLY and FYNNEI. The CDR3 is made up of 15 amino acids. V gave up 5 bases and J gave up 5 bases; unmatched junction bases: 8. The chain's CDR3 is CASSRQGAMEETQYF. In DNA form, the CDR3 reads TGTGCCAGCAGTAGACAGGGGGCCATGGAGGAGACCCAGTACTTC.

Ten or more counts support this clonotype. The gene calls are TRBV28 and TRBJ2-2; D gene uncertain. The CDR3 is made up of 12 amino acids. Deletions cut 9 bases from V and 0 bases from J, with 5 bases between. The germline V gene has CDR1 MDHEN and CDR2 SYDVKM. CDR3 region: CASLANTGELFF. In nucleotides, the CDR3 is TGTGCCAGTCTAGCGAACACCGGGGAGCTGTTTTTT.

The sample holds many counts of this clonotype. V gene TRBV19 combines with J gene TRBJ2-2; the match to TRBD1 covers 7 bases. The CDR3 runs to 14 residues. Germline assignment: CDR1 LNHDA and CDR2 SQIVND (reference sequence). V trimming: 9 bases; J trimming: 2 bases; junction bases outside the gene matches: 6. The CDR3 reads CASSRDRNTGELFF. CDR3 bases: TGTGCCAGCAGCCGGGACAGAAACACCGGGGAGCTGTTTTTT.

This clonotype showed up just a few times. J is TRBJ2-5 and V is TRBV27; 10 positions agree with TRBD1. J gave up 5 bases and V 5 bases, and 8 bases lay outside the gene matches. This CDR3 contains 15 residues. Germline CDR1 and CDR2: MNHEY and SMNVEV (reference sequence). The CDR3 protein is CASSALTGGVETQYF. DNA for the CDR3: TGTGCCAGCAGTGCCCTGACAGGGGGCGTGGAGACCCAGTACTTC.